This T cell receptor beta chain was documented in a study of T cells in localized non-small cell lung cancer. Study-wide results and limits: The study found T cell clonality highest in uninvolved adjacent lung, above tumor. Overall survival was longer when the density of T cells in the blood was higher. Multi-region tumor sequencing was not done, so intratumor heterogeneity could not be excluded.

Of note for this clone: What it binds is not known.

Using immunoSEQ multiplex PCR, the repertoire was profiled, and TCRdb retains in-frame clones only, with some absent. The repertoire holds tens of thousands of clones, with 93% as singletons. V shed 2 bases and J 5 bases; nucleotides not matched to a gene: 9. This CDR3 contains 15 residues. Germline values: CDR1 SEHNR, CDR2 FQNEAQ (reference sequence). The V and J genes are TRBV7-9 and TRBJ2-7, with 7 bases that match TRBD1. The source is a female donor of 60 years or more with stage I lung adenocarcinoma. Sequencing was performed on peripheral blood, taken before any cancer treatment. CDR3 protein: CASSLWDRLLHEQYF. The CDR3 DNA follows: TGTGCCAGCAGCTTATGGGACAGATTGTTACACGAGCAGTACTTC.